The 27 T cell receptor beta chains given below trace back to one sample, sequenced in a study of blood T cell repertoires in COVID-19. The assay was immunoSEQ multiplex PCR, and TCRdb's table has in-frame clones only and misses some. In the table there are a few hundred thousand clones, approximately 90% of which are singletons. The sample comprised peripheral blood. The receptors shown here come from a woman aged 45-59 years with COVID-19, enrolled during active disease.

A single count supports this clone. The genes are TRBV4-1 and TRBJ2-2, with a tentative D call TRBD2 (7 bases). The CDR3 covers 18 residues. V lost 3 bases to trimming and J lost 6 bases, with 23 bases between them. The germline gives CDR1 MGHRA, CDR2 YSYEKL. The CDR3 sequence is CASSQTQVGGAEAGELFF. The CDR3 region has the DNA TGCGCCAGCAGCCAGACTCAGGTTGGGGGGGCGGAGGCCGGGGAGCTGTTTTTT.

The chain links TRBV30 to TRBJ2-7; D gene ambiguous. Trimming removed 2 bases at V and 6 bases at J, with 8 bases between. CDR3 length equals 11 residues. CDR1 is GTSNPN, CDR2 SVGIG, per germline (reference sequence). CDR3 in amino acids: CAWSFLREQYF. In nucleotides, the CDR3 is TGTGCCTGGAGTTTCCTTCGCGAGCAGTACTTC.

This chain uses TRBV5-1 with TRBJ2-3, with D unclear. Trimming removed 4 bases at V and 0 bases at J, with 6 bases between. The CDR3 spans 13 residues. Germline CDR1 SGHRS, CDR2 YFSETQ. The CDR3 protein is CASSIPSTDTQYF. The CDR3 DNA reads as TGCGCCAGCAGCATCCCTAGCACAGATACGCAGTATTTT.

The V gene is TRBV10-1, the J gene TRBJ2-1, with 8 bases fitting TRBD1. Germline CDR1 reads WNHNN; CDR2 reads SYGVQD (reference sequence). Losses at the gene ends were 6 bases for V and 9 bases for J; bases not matched to a gene: 13. This CDR3 is built from 15 residues. CDR3 region: CASRADRVGPGEQFF. The CDR3 DNA reads TGCGCCAGCAGGGCGGACAGGGTCGGCCCTGGTGAGCAGTTCTTC.

The chain links TRBV29-1 to TRBJ2-7; D perhaps matches TRBD1 (6 bases). Per the germline V gene, CDR1 is SQVTM and CDR2 is ANQGSEA. Deletions cut 4 bases from V and 3 bases from J, with 13 bases between. The CDR3 has 13 residues. The CDR3 protein is CSVVQVQGYEQYF. Here the CDR3 DNA reads TGCAGCGTTGTACAGGTACAGGGCTACGAGCAGTACTTC.

DNA of the CDR3: TGTGCCAGCAGTTCACTCGGGAACACTGAAGCTTTCTTT. Translation: CASSSLGNTEAFF. The chain uses TRBV4-2 and TRBJ1-1, with D uncertain. The CDR3 is 13 residues long. Germline-derived CDR1 and CDR2 are LGHNA and YNFKEQ. With 6 bases removed from V and 1 base from J, the gap between germline ends came to 9 bases.

V usage is TRBV2 and J usage is TRBJ1-2; D gene unclear. The germline CDR1 and CDR2 sequences are SNHLY and FYNNEI. The CDR3 length is 13 residues. The germline V and J ends were trimmed by 6 bases and 4 bases, with 12 bases remaining between them. The CDR3, as DNA: TGTGCCAGCAGGGGCCAGTCTCGCTATGGCTACACCTTC. It is translated as CASRGQSRYGYTF.

The CDR3 spells CASRSTGTSSQETQYF. CDR3 in DNA: TGCGCCAGCAGATCGACCGGGACAAGCTCCCAAGAGACCCAGTACTTC. V gene TRBV4-1 combines with J gene TRBJ2-5, with D possibly being TRBD1 (6 bases). V was trimmed by 6 bases and J by 1 base, leaving 18 bases between them. Germline V gene sequence: CDR1 MGHRA, CDR2 YSYEKL. The CDR3 contains 16 residues.

The V call is TRBV6-5, the J call TRBJ2-7; TRBD1 matches 8 bases. The CDR3 covers 15 residues. J lost 4 bases, V lost 7 bases, and 12 bases had no gene match. Germline values: CDR1 MNHEY, CDR2 SVGAGI. The CDR3 spells CASTLRVGQGYEQYF. The CDR3 nucleotides are TGTGCCAGCACTTTACGGGTTGGACAGGGATACGAGCAGTACTTC.

The chain combines TRBV19 with TRBJ2-3; D is ambiguous. Germline lookup yields CDR1 LNHDA and CDR2 SQIVND (reference sequence). The V and J ends lost 5 bases and 9 bases respectively, with 6 bases between them. The CDR3 is 10 amino acids. CDR3 residues: CASSAETQYF. The CDR3 DNA reads TGTGCCAGTAGTGCGGAGACGCAGTATTTT.

The gene calls are TRBV19 and TRBJ1-2; D is uncertain. The CDR3 covers 16 residues. Trimming removed 7 bases from V and 2 bases from J, with 20 bases in between. CDR1 and CDR2 (germline): LNHDA, SQIVND (reference sequence). In DNA form, the CDR3 reads TGTGCCAGTACTCAACCCTCAGGCCGATGGAACTATGGCTACACCTTC. As protein: CASTQPSGRWNYGYTF.

The chain joins TRBV18 to TRBJ1-1, with a possible D match to TRBD1 (5 bases). Deletions cut 3 bases from V and 4 bases from J, with 15 bases between. The CDR3 covers 15 residues. Germline V gene data show CDR1 as KGHSH and CDR2 as LQKENI. The CDR3 protein is CASSPRGGETTEAFF. The CDR3 DNA reads as TGTGCCAGCTCACCCCGGGGAGGGGAAACCACTGAAGCTTTCTTT.

The chain recombines TRBV18 with TRBJ2-1, with 9 bases fitting TRBD1. J gave up 3 bases and V 2 bases, and 2 bases lay outside the gene matches. CDR3 length: 15 amino acids. Germline V lookup: CDR1 KGHSH, CDR2 LQKENI. This CDR3 reads CASSPGTGIYNEQFF. Here the CDR3 DNA reads TGTGCCAGCTCACCAGGGACAGGGATCTACAATGAGCAGTTCTTC.

This clone was observed a few times. This chain uses TRBV10-1 with TRBJ2-7; a weak D match, TRBD1 (5 bases). Trimming cost V 8 bases and J 5 bases, with 13 bases left between them. The CDR3 has 12 residues. The germline V gene encodes CDR1 WNHNN and CDR2 SYGVQD (reference sequence). CDR3 amino acids: CASGALRDEQYF. CDR3 coding DNA: TGCGCCAGCGGGGCCCTAAGGGACGAGCAGTACTTC.

This clone was picked up one time. The genes are TRBV3-1 (or the pseudogene TRBV3-2) and TRBJ1-2; D is uncertain. The CDR3 spans 14 residues. Germline V CDR1 and CDR2: LGHDT, YNNKEL (reference sequence). The ends were cut back, 0 bases at V and 5 bases at J, with 10 bases in the middle. DNA for the CDR3: TGTGCCAGCAGCCAAGAGGGCAGTACTTATGGCTACACCTTC. Protein sequence: CASSQEGSTYGYTF.

The chain has TRBV27 and TRBJ1-2; weak D call: TRBD1 (6 bases). In germline, CDR1 is MNHEY, CDR2 SMNVEV (reference sequence). The V and J ends lost 6 bases and 2 bases respectively, with 16 bases between them. The CDR3 is made up of 15 amino acids. The CDR3 region has the DNA TGTGCCAGCAGAAGACCACAGGGAAGCAACTATGGCTACACCTTC. Residues: CASRRPQGSNYGYTF.

The rearrangement joins TRBV12-5 to TRBJ1-4; TRBD1 agrees at 8 bases. With 5 bases clipped from V and 7 bases from J, the junction kept 9 bases outside the gene matches. The CDR3 has 15 residues. Germline loops: CDR1 LGHNT, CDR2 FRNRAP. CDR3 residues: CASGPGTGRFEKLFF. CDR3 nucleotide sequence: TGTGCTAGTGGTCCGGGGACAGGTCGCTTTGAAAAACTGTTTTTT.

This chain links TRBV27 with TRBJ2-7; possibly TRBD1 for D (5 bases). CDR1 and CDR2 (germline): MNHEY, SMNVEV (reference sequence). This CDR3 is 14 amino acids long. Trimming shortened V by 3 bases and J by 1 base, and 10 bases separated the two germline ends. CDR3 nucleotide sequence: TGTGCCAGCAGTTTTTATAGGGGTTCCTACGAGCAGTACTTC. It translates to CASSFYRGSYEQYF.

V is TRBV11-1 and J is TRBJ2-7; the match to TRBD1 covers 10 bases. Looked up from germline, CDR1 is SGHAT and CDR2 is FQDESV (reference sequence). Trimming took 4 bases from V and 6 from J; bases not matched to a gene: 6. The CDR3 covers 14 residues. The CDR3 reads CASSSGQGKREQYF. CDR3 sequence (DNA): TGTGCCAGCAGCTCGGGACAGGGGAAGCGCGAGCAGTACTTC.

The chain is built from TRBV19 and TRBJ1-5; 9 bases line up with TRBD1. The germline V gene encodes CDR1 LNHDA and CDR2 SQIVND (reference sequence). V shed 5 bases, J shed 7 bases, and the junction held 9 bases outside the gene matches. The CDR3 is made up of 15 amino acids. As DNA, the CDR3 is TGTGCCAGTAGTCCTCGGGACAGGGAAAGCCAGCCCCAGCATTTT. Translating gives CASSPRDRESQPQHF.

J is TRBJ2-2 and V is TRBV11-2, with D possibly matching TRBD1 (6 bases). Trimming stripped 6 bases from V and 0 bases from J, with 23 bases between. Germline V CDR1 and CDR2: SGHAT, FQNNGV. CDR3 length: 19 residues. CDR3 DNA sequence: TGTGCCAGCAGTCATTTAGTCGTGTGGGGGCCGACGAACACCGGGGAGCTGTTTTTT. Translating gives CASSHLVVWGPTNTGELFF.

The genes are TRBV29-1 and TRBJ1-2; D possibly corresponds to TRBD1 (6 bases). V dropped 6 bases and J dropped 4 bases, with 15 bases sitting between them. There are 13 residues in the CDR3. Germline loops: CDR1 SQVTM, CDR2 ANQGSEA. The CDR3 region is CSVYRRDTYGYTF. For the CDR3, the DNA is TGCAGCGTATACCGCAGGGACACCTATGGCTACACCTTC.

This clone was picked up one time. V gene TRBV19 combines with J gene TRBJ1-4, with a weak D call TRBD1 (5 bases). CDR3 length: 15 residues. Germline values: CDR1 LNHDA, CDR2 SQIVND (reference sequence). V lost 7 bases and J 4 bases, leaving 16 bases between the germline ends. In DNA form, the CDR3 reads TGTGCCAGTACGCGGTCGGGGGGAATTAATGAAAAACTGTTTTTT. Its translation: CASTRSGGINEKLFF.

The rearrangement links TRBV6-5 to TRBJ1-5; 10 nucleotides align to TRBD1. Germline V lookup: CDR1 MNHEY, CDR2 SVGAGI. The CDR3 totals 13 residues. Trimming took 10 bases from V and 4 from J; bases not matched to a gene: 4. The CDR3 protein is CATKGQGNQPQHF. DNA for the CDR3: TGTGCCACCAAGGGACAGGGGAATCAGCCCCAGCATTTT.

The chain couples TRBV10-3 to TRBJ2-2, with D uncertain. Trimming left V 7 bases short and J 7 bases short, with 10 bases between. The CDR3 has 12 amino acids. Per germline, CDR1 ENHRY and CDR2 SYGVKD. The CDR3 region is CAIMSQDGELFF. CDR3 sequence (DNA): TGTGCCATCATGTCCCAGGACGGGGAGCTGTTTTTT.

V usage is TRBV12-3 or TRBV12-4 and J usage is TRBJ2-5, with D perhaps matching TRBD1 (5 bases). The V and J ends lost 7 bases and 4 bases respectively, with 13 bases between them. The CDR3 consists of 13 residues. The CDR3 sequence: CASTQGSLETQYF. The CDR3 coding sequence is TGTGCCAGCACCCAGGGTAGTCTAGAGACCCAGTACTTC.

This clone has just a few counts. The chain uses TRBV2 and TRBJ1-3; D ambiguous. The germline V gene has CDR1 SNHLY and CDR2 FYNNEI. Trimming took 8 bases from V and 3 from J, leaving 2 bases between them. The length of the CDR3 is 10 residues. The DNA of the CDR3 is TGTGCCAGCCATGGAAACACCATATATTTT. This encodes CASHGNTIYF.